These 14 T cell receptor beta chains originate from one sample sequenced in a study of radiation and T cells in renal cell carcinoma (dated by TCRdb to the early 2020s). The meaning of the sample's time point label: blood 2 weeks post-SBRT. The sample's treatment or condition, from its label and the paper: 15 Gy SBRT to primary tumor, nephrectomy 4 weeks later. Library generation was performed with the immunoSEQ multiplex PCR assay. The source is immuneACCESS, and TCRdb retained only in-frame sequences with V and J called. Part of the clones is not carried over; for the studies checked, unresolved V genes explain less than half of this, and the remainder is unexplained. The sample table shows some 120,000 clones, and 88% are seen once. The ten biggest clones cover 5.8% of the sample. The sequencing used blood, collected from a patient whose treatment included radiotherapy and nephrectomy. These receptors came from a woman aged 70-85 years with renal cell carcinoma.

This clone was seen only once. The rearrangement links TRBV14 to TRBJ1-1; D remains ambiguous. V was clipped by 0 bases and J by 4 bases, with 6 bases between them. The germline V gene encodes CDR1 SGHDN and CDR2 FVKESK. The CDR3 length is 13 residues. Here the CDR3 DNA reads TGTGCCAGCAGCCAAGACCGGGGCACTGAAGCTTTCTTT. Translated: CASSQDRGTEAFF.

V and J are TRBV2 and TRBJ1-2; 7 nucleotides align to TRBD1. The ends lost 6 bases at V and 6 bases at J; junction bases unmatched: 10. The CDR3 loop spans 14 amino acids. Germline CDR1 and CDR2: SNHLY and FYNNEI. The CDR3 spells CASRSTGARDGYTF. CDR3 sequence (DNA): TGTGCCAGCAGATCCACAGGGGCCCGGGATGGCTACACCTTC.

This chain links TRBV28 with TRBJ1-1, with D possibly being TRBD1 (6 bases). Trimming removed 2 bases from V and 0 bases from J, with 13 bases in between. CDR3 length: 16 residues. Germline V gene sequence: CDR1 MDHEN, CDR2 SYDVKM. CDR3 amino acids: CASSLRGGPLNTEAFF. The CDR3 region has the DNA TGTGCCAGCAGTTTACGAGGGGGGCCTCTGAACACTGAAGCTTTCTTT.

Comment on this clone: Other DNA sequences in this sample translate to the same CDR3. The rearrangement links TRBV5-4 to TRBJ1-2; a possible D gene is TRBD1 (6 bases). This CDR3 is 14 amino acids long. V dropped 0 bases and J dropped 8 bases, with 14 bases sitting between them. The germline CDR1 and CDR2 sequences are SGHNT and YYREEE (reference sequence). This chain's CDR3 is CASSLEGVGGGYTF. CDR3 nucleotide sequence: TGTGCCAGCAGCTTGGAAGGAGTCGGGGGCGGCTACACCTTC.

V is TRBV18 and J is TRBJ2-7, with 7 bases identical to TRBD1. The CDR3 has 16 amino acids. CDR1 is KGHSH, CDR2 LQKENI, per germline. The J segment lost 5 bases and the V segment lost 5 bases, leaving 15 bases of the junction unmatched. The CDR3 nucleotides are TGTGCCAGCTCAACACTACCCGGGACAGCTCCTAACGAGCAGTACTTC. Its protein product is CASSTLPGTAPNEQYF. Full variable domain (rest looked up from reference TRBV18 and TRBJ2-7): NAGVMQNPRHLVRRRGQEARLRCSPMKGHSHVYWYRQLPEEGLKFMVYLQKENIIDESGMPKERFSAEFPKEGPSILRIQQVVRGDSAAYFCASSTLPGTAPNEQYFGPGTRLTVT.

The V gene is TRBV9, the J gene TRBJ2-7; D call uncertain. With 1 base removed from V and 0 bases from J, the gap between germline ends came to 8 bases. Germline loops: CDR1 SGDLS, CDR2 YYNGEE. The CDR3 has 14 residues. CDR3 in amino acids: CASSVWANSYEQYF. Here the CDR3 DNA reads TGTGCCAGCAGCGTATGGGCCAACTCCTACGAGCAGTACTTC.

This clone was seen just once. CDR3 bases: TGCGCCAGCAGCAGAGGGGGTAGCTCCTACAATGAGCAGTTCTTC. It yields the protein CASSRGGSSYNEQFF. The chain has TRBV5-1 and TRBJ2-1; weak D call: TRBD1 (6 bases). The germline CDR1 and CDR2 sequences are SGHRS and YFSETQ. The CDR3 extends over 15 amino acids. Trimming cost V 4 bases and J 0 bases, with 11 bases left between them.

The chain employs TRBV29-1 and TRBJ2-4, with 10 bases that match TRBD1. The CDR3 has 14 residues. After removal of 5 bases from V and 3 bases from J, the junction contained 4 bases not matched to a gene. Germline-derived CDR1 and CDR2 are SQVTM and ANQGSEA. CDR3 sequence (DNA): TGCAGCGTTCGACAGGGGGCGGACAAAAACATTCAGTACTTC. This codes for CSVRQGADKNIQYF.

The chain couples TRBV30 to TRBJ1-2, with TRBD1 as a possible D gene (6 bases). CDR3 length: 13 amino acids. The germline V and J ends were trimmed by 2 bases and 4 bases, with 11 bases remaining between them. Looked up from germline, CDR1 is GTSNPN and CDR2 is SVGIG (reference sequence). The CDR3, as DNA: TGTGCCTGGAGTAAAACAGGGAGCTATGGCTACACCTTC. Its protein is CAWSKTGSYGYTF.

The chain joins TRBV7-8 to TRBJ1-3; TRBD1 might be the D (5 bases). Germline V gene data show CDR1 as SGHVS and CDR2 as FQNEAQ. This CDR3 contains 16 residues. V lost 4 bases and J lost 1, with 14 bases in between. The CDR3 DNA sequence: TGTGCCAGCAGCTCTACTCTGGGGCGGTCTGGAAACACCATATATTTT. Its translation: CASSSTLGRSGNTIYF.

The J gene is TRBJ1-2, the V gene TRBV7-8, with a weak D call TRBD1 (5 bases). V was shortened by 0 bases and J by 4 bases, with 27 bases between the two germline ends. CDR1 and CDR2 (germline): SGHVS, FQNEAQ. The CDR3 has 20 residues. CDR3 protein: CASSLALDGKRGATSYGYTF. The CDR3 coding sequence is TGTGCCAGCAGCTTAGCGCTCGACGGGAAGCGAGGGGCGACTAGCTATGGCTACACCTTC.

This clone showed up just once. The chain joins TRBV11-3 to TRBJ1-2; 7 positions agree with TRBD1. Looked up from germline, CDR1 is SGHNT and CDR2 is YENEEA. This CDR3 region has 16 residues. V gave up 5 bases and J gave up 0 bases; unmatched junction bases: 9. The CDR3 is CASSPAKTGTNYGYTF. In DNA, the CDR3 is TGTGCCAGCAGCCCGGCAAAGACAGGGACTAACTATGGCTACACCTTC.

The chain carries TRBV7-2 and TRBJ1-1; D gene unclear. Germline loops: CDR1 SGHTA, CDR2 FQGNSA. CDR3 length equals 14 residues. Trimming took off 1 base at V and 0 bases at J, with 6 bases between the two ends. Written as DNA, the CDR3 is TGTGCCAGCAGCTTAGTTATTATGAACACTGAAGCTTTCTTT. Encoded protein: CASSLVIMNTEAFF.

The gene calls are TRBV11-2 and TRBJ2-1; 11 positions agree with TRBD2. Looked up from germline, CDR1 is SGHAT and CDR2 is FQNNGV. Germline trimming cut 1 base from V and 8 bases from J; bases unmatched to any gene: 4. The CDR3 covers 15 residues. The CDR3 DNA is TGTGCCAGCAGCTTAGTTAGCGGGGGGGCCCATGAGCAGTTCTTC. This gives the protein CASSLVSGGAHEQFF.